This T cell receptor beta chain was sequenced in a study of T cells in Graves' hyperthyroidism and ophthalmopathy. Notes on the study in general: Among clonotypes expanded in thyroid above 0.001, most were also found in blood. A model of 13 V-J pairs discriminated ophthalmopathy from stable hyperthyroidism.

The study left out patients who had uncontrolled infection, other autoimmune disease, pregnancy or lactation. Each diagnosis drew on symptoms, thyroxine, TRAb, thyroid ultrasound and orbital computed tomography findings. Remarks on this clonotype: Its target is not known.

The CDR3 regions of TCR beta were amplified from RNA transcripts. The TCR CDR3 was amplified in a first-round RT-PCR using the HTBI primer set. Using its own MiXCR run on the multiplex PCR reads, TCRdb lists one record per CDR3 protein. This table has about 700,000 distinct CDR3 sequences, 40% to 55% appearing once. V dropped 2 bases and J dropped 5 bases, with 13 bases sitting between them. This CDR3 region has 14 residues. Germline CDR1 reads SGHRS; CDR2 reads YFSETQ. This receptor was identified in an adult man with Graves' disease, either hyperthyroidism or ophthalmopathy (not recorded which). This sequence joins TRBV5-1 and TRBJ2-5, with D uncertain. The sample was peripheral blood or thyroid tissue (not recorded which). CDR3 sequence (DNA): TGCGCCAGCAGCTTCCCGCCGGGCACGGAGACCCAGTACTTC. Amino acid sequence: CASSFPPGTETQYF.